These T cell receptor beta chains were read from a single sample in a study of shared clonotypes between healthy human individuals. TCRdb keeps only in-frame clones here, not all; method: immunoSEQ multiplex PCR. The sample has approximately 2.5 million clones, approximately 92% seen once. Material for sequencing was naive CD4+ T cells sorted from blood. These receptors came from a man in his late teens or twenties in good health. Both conserved end residues are part of each CDR3. Each record gives: clone size, V gene, J gene, D gene, CDR3 protein, CDR3 DNA. A D gene is named only where the DNA matches it firmly. Where a row states a size, it is once, few, many or the class of an expanded clone; other rows omit it.

clone_size: -
v_call: TRBV10-3
j_call: TRBJ2-5
d_call: -
cdr3_aa: CATLGRVGETQYF
cdr3_nt: TGTGCCACGCTGGGCAGGGTGGGCGAGACCCAGTACTTC

clone_size: -
v_call: TRBV11-2
j_call: TRBJ1-2
d_call: -
cdr3_aa: CASSLESAAYGYTF
cdr3_nt: TGTGCCAGCAGCTTAGAGTCAGCCGCCTATGGCTACACCTTC

clone_size: -
v_call: TRBV4-3
j_call: TRBJ1-5
d_call: -
cdr3_aa: CASSWFRSNQPQHF
cdr3_nt: TGCGCCAGCAGCTGGTTTAGGAGCAATCAGCCCCAGCATTTT

clone_size: -
v_call: TRBV7-2
j_call: TRBJ2-7
d_call: -
cdr3_aa: CASSFRGESPYEQYF
cdr3_nt: TGTGCCAGCAGCTTCCGGGGCGAAAGCCCCTACGAGCAGTACTTC

clone_size: -
v_call: TRBV19
j_call: TRBJ1-1
d_call: -
cdr3_aa: CASRTQEPTTSRVPAEAFF
cdr3_nt: TGTGCCAGTCGGACGCAGGAGCCAACCACCTCTCGTGTACCCGCTGAAGCTTTCTTT

clone_size: -
v_call: TRBV10-3
j_call: TRBJ1-4
d_call: -
cdr3_aa: CAIGQTNEKLFF
cdr3_nt: TGTGCCATCGGGCAAACTAATGAAAAACTGTTTTTT

clone_size: -
v_call: TRBV19
j_call: TRBJ2-7
d_call: -
cdr3_aa: CASSIRTTTLWEQYF
cdr3_nt: TGTGCCAGTAGTATCCGGACTACCACCCTTTGGGAGCAGTACTTC

clone_size: few
v_call: TRBV27
j_call: TRBJ2-7
d_call: -
cdr3_aa: CASSFGSAGPDEQYF
cdr3_nt: TGTGCCAGCAGTTTCGGGTCGGCGGGCCCTGACGAGCAGTACTTC

clone_size: -
v_call: TRBV7-2
j_call: TRBJ1-2
d_call: -
cdr3_aa: CASSLEVWGLNYGYTF
cdr3_nt: TGTGCCAGCAGCTTAGAAGTATGGGGGCTAAACTATGGCTACACCTTC

clone_size: -
v_call: TRBV10-3
j_call: TRBJ2-5
d_call: TRBD2
cdr3_aa: CAIGGLAGVETQYF
cdr3_nt: TGTGCCATCGGTGGACTAGCGGGGGTGGAGACCCAGTACTTC

clone_size: -
v_call: TRBV9
j_call: TRBJ1-4
d_call: -
cdr3_aa: CASSENPSGEKLFF
cdr3_nt: TGTGCCAGCAGCGAGAATCCGTCCGGGGAAAAACTGTTTTTT

clone_size: -
v_call: TRBV9
j_call: TRBJ1-6
d_call: TRBD1
cdr3_aa: CASSVAPGQNSPLHF
cdr3_nt: TGTGCCAGCAGCGTAGCTCCGGGACAGAATTCACCCCTCCACTTT

clone_size: -
v_call: TRBV21-1
j_call: TRBJ2-1
d_call: -
cdr3_aa: CASSFRQLAGNEQFF
cdr3_nt: TGTGCCAGCAGCTTCCGCCAACTAGCTGGGAATGAGCAGTTCTTC

clone_size: -
v_call: TRBV7-9
j_call: TRBJ2-3
d_call: TRBD2
cdr3_aa: CASSLRSGSTDTQYF
cdr3_nt: TGTGCCAGCAGCTTAAGGAGCGGGAGTACAGATACGCAGTATTTT

clone_size: once
v_call: TRBV28
j_call: TRBJ1-4
d_call: -
cdr3_aa: CASSLVPNEKLFF
cdr3_nt: TGTGCCAGCAGTTTGGTCCCGAATGAAAAACTGTTTTTT

clone_size: -
v_call: TRBV30
j_call: TRBJ1-5
d_call: -
cdr3_aa: CAWSADWVNQPQHF
cdr3_nt: TGTGCCTGGAGTGCCGACTGGGTTAATCAGCCCCAGCATTTT

clone_size: -
v_call: TRBV11-3
j_call: TRBJ1-3
d_call: -
cdr3_aa: CASSFGGPNSGNTIYF
cdr3_nt: TGTGCCAGCAGCTTTGGCGGCCCGAACTCTGGAAACACCATATATTTT

clone_size: -
v_call: TRBV18
j_call: TRBJ2-5
d_call: TRBD1
cdr3_aa: CASSRGQQETQYF
cdr3_nt: TGTGCCAGCTCCAGGGGACAGCAAGAGACCCAGTACTTC

clone_size: -
v_call: TRBV21-1
j_call: TRBJ2-2
d_call: -
cdr3_aa: CASTKRTTNTGELFF
cdr3_nt: TGTGCCAGCACCAAGAGGACAACGAACACCGGGGAGCTGTTTTTT

clone_size: -
v_call: TRBV5-1
j_call: TRBJ2-5
d_call: -
cdr3_aa: CASSLVGTQETQYF
cdr3_nt: TGCGCCAGCAGCTTGGTAGGGACTCAAGAGACCCAGTACTTC

clone_size: -
v_call: TRBV29-1
j_call: TRBJ1-4
d_call: -
cdr3_aa: CSVDITGREKLFF
cdr3_nt: TGCAGCGTTGATATCACAGGGCGGGAAAAACTGTTTTTT

clone_size: -
v_call: TRBV7-2
j_call: TRBJ2-3
d_call: TRBD1
cdr3_aa: CASSLAPTGSTDTQYF
cdr3_nt: TGTGCCAGCAGCTTAGCGCCGACAGGGAGCACAGATACGCAGTATTTT